The present TCR beta chain was sequenced within a study of technical replicates of blood from a few donors. Method: immunoSEQ multiplex PCR; TCRdb's copy keeps in-frame clones and lacks some. Of 65,000 to 90,000 clones listed, roughly 93% are singletons. This CDR3 region has 13 residues. Germline CDR1 SNHLY, CDR2 FYNNEI. V gave up 4 bases and J gave up 7 bases, with 10 bases separating them. Sequenced: T cells isolated from PBMCs. The chain joins TRBV2 to TRBJ2-2; possibly TRBD1 for D (5 bases). The sequence was collected from a human donor in good health. The CDR3 nucleotides read TGTGCCAGCAGTGTAGGGGCGGTCGGGGAGCTGTTTTTT. Translated: CASSVGAVGELFF.